This T cell receptor (beta chain) was profiled in a study of blood T cell repertoires in COVID-19. The overall study: Samples of COVID-19 (acute and convalescent) were obtained from the United States, Italy and Spain. PBMCs, B-cell-depleted T cells, or T cells were the source of the cDNA or gDNA that made up the material.

Original handling: Nucleated cell counts were estimated from reference gene primer amplification. The table came from immunoSEQ multiplex PCR; TCRdb's copy has only in-frame clones and leaves some out. D and trimming come from the DNA, and the V and J calls and clone size come from that table. The sample yields 200,000 to 300,000 clones, 80% to 90% seen once. This CDR3 region has 14 residues. The V and J ends lost 2 bases and 6 bases respectively, with 13 bases between them. CDR1 is MNHEY, CDR2 SMNVEV, per germline (reference sequence). This receptor was obtained from a woman in her fifties or sixties with acute or convalescent COVID-19. Sequenced sample: peripheral blood. V and J are TRBV27 and TRBJ1-2; tentative D call: TRBD1 (5 bases). The CDR3 DNA follows: TGTGCCAGCAGTTTAAGCGGGGGACTGGATGGCTACACCTTC. It specifies CASSLSGGLDGYTF.